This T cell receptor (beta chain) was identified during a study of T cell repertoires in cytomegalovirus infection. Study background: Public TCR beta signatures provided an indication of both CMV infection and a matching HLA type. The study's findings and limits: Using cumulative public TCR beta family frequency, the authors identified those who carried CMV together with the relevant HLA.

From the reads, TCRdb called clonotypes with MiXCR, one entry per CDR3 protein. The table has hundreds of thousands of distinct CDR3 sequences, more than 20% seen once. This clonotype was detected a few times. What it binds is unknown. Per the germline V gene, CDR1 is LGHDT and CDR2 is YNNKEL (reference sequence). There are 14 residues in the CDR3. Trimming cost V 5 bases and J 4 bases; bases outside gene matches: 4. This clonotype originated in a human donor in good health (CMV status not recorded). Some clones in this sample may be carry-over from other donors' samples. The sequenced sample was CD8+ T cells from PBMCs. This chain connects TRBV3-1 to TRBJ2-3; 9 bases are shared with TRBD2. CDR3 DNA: TGTGCCAGCAGCGCGGGGGGGTCGCCAGATACGCAGTATTTT. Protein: CASSAGGSPDTQYF.